These T cell receptor beta chains were read from a single sample in a study of shared clonotypes between healthy human individuals. Generated by immunoSEQ multiplex PCR, the TCRdb table keeps only in-frame clones and is missing some. The profile shows 2 million to 2.5 million clones, approximately 94% of them singletons. Source material: naive CD4+ T cells sorted from blood. All receptors derive from a young man in good health. Both conserved end residues are part of each CDR3.

V,J,CDR3
TRBV4-1,TRBJ1-5,CASSQDSADNQPQHF
TRBV6-6,TRBJ1-2,CASTYPTQGARGYTF
TRBV11-2,TRBJ2-7,CASSPYLSDSYEQYF
TRBV11-3,TRBJ2-3,CASSTGPLPDTQYF
TRBV5-1,TRBJ1-1,CASSPGQGANTEAFF
TRBV6-5,TRBJ1-6,CASGSIGSPLHF
TRBV6-1,TRBJ1-1,CASSALVGNTEAFF
TRBV4-3,TRBJ1-6,CASSQEDMSSYNSPLHF
TRBV6-5,TRBJ2-7,CASSYSDRSAYEQYF
TRBV5-4,TRBJ1-2,CASSFSGLRGVNYGYTF
TRBV2,TRBJ2-7,CASSVGGRTAFSYEQYF
TRBV9,TRBJ2-1,CASSLRLALFNEQFF
TRBV6-1,TRBJ2-3,CASSRTDTQYF
TRBV2,TRBJ1-4,CASSATWGKGIF
TRBV19,TRBJ2-7,CASSAAGTSGRGEQYF
TRBV7-2,TRBJ2-7,CASSPVVGTYEQYF
TRBV6-5,TRBJ2-7,CASRYSGTGAYEQYF
TRBV30,TRBJ1-2,CAWTGTGVGYTF